This TCR beta chain derives from a study of cytomegalovirus exposure and HLA in healthy donors. Regarding the study as a whole: Certain sequence variants were highly shared and formed a cluster, and this cluster was likely a sequencing artifact.

Remarks on this clone: Its target is unknown.

Use of 60 Vbeta and 13 Jbeta primers characterized the PCR. Clones were read by immunoSEQ multiplex PCR, and TCRdb kept only the in-frame ones, dropping some. This sample has about 210,000 clones, with more than 70% found just once. Germline trimming cut 7 bases from V and 5 bases from J; bases unmatched to any gene: 8. Germline CDR1 SGHRS, CDR2 YFSETQ. This CDR3 has 13 residues. The J gene is TRBJ1-1, the V gene TRBV5-1; TRBD1 aligns across 7 bases. The sequencing input was PBMCs. This clonotype originated in a man aged 35 to 55 in good health and CMV-seropositive. CDR3 nucleotide sequence: TGCGCCAGCGGACAACAGGGGAGGACTGAAGCTTTCTTT. Residues: CASGQQGRTEAFF.